The 17 T cell receptor beta chains given below trace back to one sample, sequenced in a study of T-cell memory formation after mild COVID-19. TCRdb analysed the 5' RACE reads with MiXCR anew, one entry per CDR3 protein. Counted here are nearly 350,000 distinct CDR3 sequences, about an eighth occurring once; the ten biggest clones make up over 20%. What was sequenced was PBMCs or a T cell subset sorted from them (not recorded which). These receptors came from a young man who had mild COVID-19 (a few samples of this study predate the infection). Cell type and time point are not known.

This clonotype was seen a few times. The genes are TRBV6-6 and TRBJ2-7; 8 bases are a match to TRBD1. The trim removed 4 bases at V and 2 bases at J, leaving 4 bases unmatched. This CDR3 comprises 14 residues. Germline values: CDR1 MNHNY, CDR2 SVGAGI (reference sequence). For the CDR3, the DNA is TGTGCCAGCAGTTCCAGGGGGCCGACCTACGAGCAGTACTTC. Protein: CASSSRGPTYEQYF.

This clonotype showed up just a few times. The chain is built from TRBV28 and TRBJ2-3, with TRBD2 matching 7 bases. Germline V gene lookup returns CDR1 MDHEN and CDR2 SYDVKM. The CDR3 sequence is 14 residues long. The V and J ends lost 6 bases and 1 base, in that order; junction bases with no gene match: 4. The CDR3: CASSRAGRTDTQYF. CDR3 DNA sequence: TGTGCCAGCAGCCGAGCGGGACGCACAGATACGCAGTATTTT.

The V call is TRBV7-9, the J call TRBJ2-3; D may be TRBD1 or TRBD2 (5 bases each). Germline V gene data show CDR1 as SEHNR and CDR2 as FQNEAQ (reference sequence). This CDR3 has 16 residues. Trimming left V 5 bases short and J 0 bases short, with 15 bases between. The CDR3 nucleotides are TGTGCCAGCAGCGTCCGAGGGGCTACTAGCACAGATACGCAGTATTTT. It encodes CASSVRGATSTDTQYF.

This rearrangement joins TRBV4-1 to TRBJ1-4; D remains ambiguous. V was clipped by 5 bases and J by 0 bases, with 4 bases between them. The CDR3 totals 13 residues. Germline values: CDR1 MGHRA, CDR2 YSYEKL. The CDR3 DNA reads as TGCGCCAGCAGCAGGGCAACTAATGAAAAACTGTTTTTT. Amino acids: CASSRATNEKLFF.

This clonotype appeared a few times. CDR3 coding DNA: TGTGCCAGCAGCCCTGCGGGGACGGTGAACACCGGGGAGCTGTTTTTT. Translating gives CASSPAGTVNTGELFF. The V and J genes are TRBV5-4 and TRBJ2-2; the D gene is possibly TRBD2 (6 bases). The CDR3 consists of 16 residues. Trimming removed 4 bases from V and 1 base from J, with 14 bases in between. Germline V gene lookup returns CDR1 SGHNT and CDR2 YYREEE (reference sequence).

This rearrangement joins TRBV5-1 to TRBJ2-2, with TRBD1 identical over 7 bases. Looked up from germline, CDR1 is SGHRS and CDR2 is YFSETQ. The length of the CDR3 is 16 residues. V lost 1 base and J lost 4; bases outside the gene matches: 7. CDR3 bases: TGCGCCAGCAGCTTGTCTTCTCCAGGGGGCACCGGGGAGCTGTTTTTT. The encoded protein is CASSLSSPGGTGELFF. Based on the CDR3 plus reference TRBV5-1 and TRBJ2-2, the full variable domain is KAGVTQTPRYLIKTRGQQVTLSCSPISGHRSVSWYQQTPGQGLQFLFEYFSETQRNKGNFPGRFSGRQFSNSRSEMNVSTLELGDSALYLCASSLSSPGGTGELFFGEGSRLTVL.

This clonotype was recorded at least ten times. This sequence joins TRBV19 and TRBJ2-7; tentatively, D is TRBD1 or TRBD2 (6 bases each). The CDR3 is 14 residues long. Trimming removed 10 bases at V and 1 base at J, with 17 bases between. The germline V gene encodes CDR1 LNHDA and CDR2 SQIVND (reference sequence). DNA of the CDR3: TGTGCCACCGCTACGGGGGCCCTTTCCTACGAGCAGTACTTC. Its translation is CATATGALSYEQYF. Based on the CDR3 plus reference TRBV19 and TRBJ2-7, the full variable domain is DGGITQSPKYLFRKEGQNVTLSCEQNLNHDAMYWYRQDPGQGLRLIYYSQIVNDFQKGDIAEGYSVSREKKESFPLTVTSAQKNPTAFYLCATATGALSYEQYFGPGTRLTVT.

The J gene is TRBJ2-3, the V gene TRBV2; 11 nucleotides line up with TRBD2. CDR3 length: 18 residues. Germline V lookup: CDR1 SNHLY, CDR2 FYNNEI. V lost 6 bases and J lost 2; bases outside the gene matches: 13. The CDR3: CASRTGTSGVVLTDTQYF. The DNA for the CDR3 is TGTGCCAGCAGGACCGGGACTAGCGGAGTAGTACTCACAGATACGCAGTATTTT.

The chain recombines TRBV10-2 with TRBJ2-7; a possible D gene is TRBD1 (6 bases). V lost 6 bases and J lost 4, with 16 bases in between. The CDR3 extends over 14 amino acids. Germline V gene data show CDR1 as WSHSY and CDR2 as SAAADI. As DNA, the CDR3 is TGCGCCAGCAGCGCGCAGGTCACAGGGTACGAGCAGTACTTC. It translates to CASSAQVTGYEQYF.

This clonotype was seen only a few times. This chain connects TRBV5-1 to TRBJ1-1; 7 bases are a match to TRBD1. This CDR3 is built from 14 residues. Per the germline V gene, CDR1 is SGHRS and CDR2 is YFSETQ. V was pared by 4 bases and J by 0 bases, with 3 bases of the junction left unmatched. The CDR3 reads CASSQQGMNTEAFF. The CDR3 coding sequence is TGCGCCAGCAGCCAACAGGGGATGAACACTGAAGCTTTCTTT.

CDR3 bases: TGTGCCAGCAGGTACGGGACAGATTATAGCAATCAGCCCCAGCATTTT. Its translation: CASRYGTDYSNQPQHF. J is TRBJ1-5 and V is TRBV6-1; TRBD1 matches 7 bases. The germline V gene has CDR1 MNHNS and CDR2 SASEGT. V gave up 6 bases and J gave up 0 bases; unmatched junction bases: 8. The CDR3 extends over 16 amino acids.

This clonotype is a singleton in its sample. The V call is TRBV5-1, the J call TRBJ2-5, with 8 bases aligning to TRBD1. Germline lookup yields CDR1 SGHRS and CDR2 YFSETQ. The CDR3 loop spans 17 amino acids. Unmatched junction bases numbered 14, after V lost 4 bases and J lost 3 bases. CDR3 in amino acids: CASSRSPSGTGKETQYF. The DNA of the CDR3 is TGCGCCAGCAGCCGTTCTCCATCCGGGACAGGCAAAGAGACCCAGTACTTC. The full variable domain, completed using reference TRBV5-1 and TRBJ2-5, is KAGVTQTPRYLIKTRGQQVTLSCSPISGHRSVSWYQQTPGQGLQFLFEYFSETQRNKGNFPGRFSGRQFSNSRSEMNVSTLELGDSALYLCASSRSPSGTGKETQYFGPGTRLLVL.

This clonotype was seen only a few times. V is TRBV6-2 or TRBV6-3 and J is TRBJ1-1, with D unresolved. Germline CDR1 reads MNHEY; CDR2 reads SVGEGT. The V end was cut by 6 bases, the J end by 5 bases, with 16 bases between. The CDR3 extends over 14 amino acids. CDR3 bases: TGTGCCAGCAGGCTTACCCCGGGAGGGACTGAAGCTTTCTTT. It yields the protein CASRLTPGGTEAFF.

The gene calls are TRBV6-2 or TRBV6-3 and TRBJ1-5; D uncertain. CDR1 MNHEY and CDR2 SVGEGT come from the germline V gene. V lost 6 bases and J lost 4, with 10 bases in between. The CDR3 has 13 residues. DNA for the CDR3: TGTGCCAGCAGGCCACCATCAAATCAGCCCCAGCATTTT. Translation gives CASRPPSNQPQHF.

This chain links TRBV6-2 or TRBV6-3 with TRBJ1-5; maybe TRBD1 (5 bases). Germline CDR1 and CDR2: MNHEY and SVGEGT. The CDR3 loop spans 13 amino acids. V lost 4 bases to trimming and J lost 6 bases, with 10 bases between them. In DNA form, the CDR3 reads TGTGCCAGCAGTTTCAAGCAGGGTCAGCCCCAGCATTTT. Amino acids: CASSFKQGQPQHF.

The CDR3 DNA reads TGTGCCAGCAGCCACGCGGGGACAGCCCAAGAGACCCAGTACTTC. The encoded protein is CASSHAGTAQETQYF. V gene TRBV9 combines with J gene TRBJ2-5; perhaps TRBD1 as D (7 bases). Germline V lookup: CDR1 SGDLS, CDR2 YYNGEE. The CDR3 runs to 15 residues. V lost 4 bases and J 1 base, leaving 14 bases between the germline ends.

This clonotype turned up a few times. The chain employs TRBV5-1 and TRBJ2-3, with 12 positions matching TRBD1. The CDR3 covers 18 residues. The junction had 11 bases not matched to a gene; V was cut back by 2 bases and J by 4 bases. Germline lookup yields CDR1 SGHRS and CDR2 YFSETQ. CDR3 protein: CASSLYNAGQGAPDTQYF. In DNA form, the CDR3 reads TGCGCCAGCAGCTTATATAACGCGGGACAGGGGGCCCCAGATACGCAGTATTTT. The full variable domain, its missing parts supplied by reference TRBV5-1 and TRBJ2-3, is KAGVTQTPRYLIKTRGQQVTLSCSPISGHRSVSWYQQTPGQGLQFLFEYFSETQRNKGNFPGRFSGRQFSNSRSEMNVSTLELGDSALYLCASSLYNAGQGAPDTQYFGPGTRLTVL.